This TCR beta chain derives from a study of blood T cell repertoires in COVID-19. About the research overall: Samples of COVID-19 (acute and convalescent) were obtained from the United States, Italy and Spain. From T cells, B-cell-depleted T cells, or PBMCs came the material, which was cDNA or gDNA.

Study processing details: Reference gene primer amplification in the assay estimated nucleated cell counts. Libraries were prepared by immunoSEQ multiplex PCR; TCRdb keeps only in-frame clonotypes and omits some of them. The V and J calls and clone size are taken from that table; D and trimming were inferred from the DNA. Among approximately 500,000 clones listed, about 89% were seen once. V shed 3 bases and J shed 1 base, with 10 bases lying between them. This CDR3 has 15 amino acids. CDR1 is SGHTA and CDR2 is FQGNSA in the germline V gene. This receptor was taken from a woman in her fifties or sixties with COVID-19, enrolled during active disease. The material sequenced was peripheral blood. This rearrangement joins TRBV7-2 to TRBJ2-4, with D perhaps matching TRBD2 (7 bases). Written as DNA, the CDR3 is TGTGCCAGCAGCTTGGGGGGGGCTGCCAAAAACATTCAGTACTTC. This encodes CASSLGGAAKNIQYF.